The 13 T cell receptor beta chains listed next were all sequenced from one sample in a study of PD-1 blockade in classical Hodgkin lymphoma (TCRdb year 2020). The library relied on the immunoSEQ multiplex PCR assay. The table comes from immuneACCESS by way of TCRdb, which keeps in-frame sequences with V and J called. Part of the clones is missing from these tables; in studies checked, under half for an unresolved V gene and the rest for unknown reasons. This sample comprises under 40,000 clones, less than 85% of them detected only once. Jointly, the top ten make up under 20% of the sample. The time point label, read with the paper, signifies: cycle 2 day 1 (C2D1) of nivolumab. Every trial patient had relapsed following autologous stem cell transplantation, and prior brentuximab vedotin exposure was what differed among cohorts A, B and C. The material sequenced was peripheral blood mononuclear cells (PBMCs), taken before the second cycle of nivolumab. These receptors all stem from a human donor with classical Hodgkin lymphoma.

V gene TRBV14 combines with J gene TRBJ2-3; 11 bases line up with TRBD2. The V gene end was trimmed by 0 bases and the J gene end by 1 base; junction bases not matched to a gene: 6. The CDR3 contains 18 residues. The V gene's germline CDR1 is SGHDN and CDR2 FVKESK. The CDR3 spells CASSQDVTSGSRTDTQYF. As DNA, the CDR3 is TGTGCCAGCAGCCAAGATGTTACTAGCGGGAGTCGCACAGATACGCAGTATTTT. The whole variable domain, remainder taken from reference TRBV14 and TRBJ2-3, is EAGVTQFPSHSVIEKGQTVTLRCDPISGHDNLYWYRRVMGKEIKFLLHFVKESKQDESGMPNNRFLAERTGGTYSTLKVQPAELEDSGVYFCASSQDVTSGSRTDTQYFGPGTRLTVL.

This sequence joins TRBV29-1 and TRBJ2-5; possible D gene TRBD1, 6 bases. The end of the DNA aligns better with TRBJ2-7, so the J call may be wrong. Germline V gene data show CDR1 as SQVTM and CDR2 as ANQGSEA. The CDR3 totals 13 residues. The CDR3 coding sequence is TGCAGCGTCGGGGAAGGGGGTGGCTACGAGCAGTACTTC. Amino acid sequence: CSVGEGGGYEQYF.

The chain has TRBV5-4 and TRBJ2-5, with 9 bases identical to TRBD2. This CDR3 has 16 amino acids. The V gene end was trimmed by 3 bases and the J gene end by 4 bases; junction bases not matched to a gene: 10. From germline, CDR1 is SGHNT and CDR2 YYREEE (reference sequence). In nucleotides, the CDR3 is TGTGCCAGCAGCTACGGTGGCGGGGGGGCCGGAGAGACCCAGTACTTC. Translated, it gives CASSYGGGGAGETQYF. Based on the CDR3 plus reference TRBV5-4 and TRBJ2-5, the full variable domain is ETGVTQSPTHLIKTRGQQVTLRCSSQSGHNTVSWYQQALGQGPQFIFQYYREEENGRGNFPPRFSGLQFPNYSSELNVNALELDDSALYLCASSYGGGGAGETQYFGPGTRLLVL.

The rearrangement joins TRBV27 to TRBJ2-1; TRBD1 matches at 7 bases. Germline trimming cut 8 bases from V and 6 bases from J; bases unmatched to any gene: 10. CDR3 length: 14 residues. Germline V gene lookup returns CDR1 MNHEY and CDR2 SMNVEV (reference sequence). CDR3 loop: CASGIPGTVNEQFF. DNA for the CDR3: TGTGCCAGCGGGATACCCGGGACAGTCAATGAGCAGTTCTTC.

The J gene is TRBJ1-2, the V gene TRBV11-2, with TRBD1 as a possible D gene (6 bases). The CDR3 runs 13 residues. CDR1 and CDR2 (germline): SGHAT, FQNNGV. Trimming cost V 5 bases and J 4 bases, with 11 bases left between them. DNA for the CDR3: TGTGCCAGCAGCCCACAGACAGGCTATGGCTACACCTTC. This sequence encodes CASSPQTGYGYTF.

The CDR3 sequence: CASRSGGGHEQYF. The CDR3 DNA reads as TGTGCCAGCCGTTCGGGCGGGGGCCACGAGCAGTACTTC. The chain joins TRBV7-9 to TRBJ2-7; a weak D match, TRBD2 (7 bases). Deletions cut 8 bases from V and 5 bases from J, with 16 bases between. This CDR3 is 13 amino acids long. Germline CDR1 is SEHNR and CDR2 is FQNEAQ (reference sequence).

The CDR3 nucleotides read TGTGCCAGCAGCGTCTCCGGGACTAGCGGGAAAGAGACCCAGTACTTC. This encodes CASSVSGTSGKETQYF. The chain recombines TRBV9 with TRBJ2-5, with 13 bases fitting TRBD2. The CDR3 runs to 16 residues. Trimming cost V 2 bases and J 3 bases; bases outside gene matches: 4. Germline V gene sequence: CDR1 SGDLS, CDR2 YYNGEE.

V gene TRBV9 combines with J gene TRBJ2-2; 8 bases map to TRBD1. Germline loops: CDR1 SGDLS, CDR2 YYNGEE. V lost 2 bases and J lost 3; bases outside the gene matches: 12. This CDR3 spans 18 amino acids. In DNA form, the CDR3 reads TGTGCCAGCAGCGTGGGTCTGGGACAGGAGATTGACACCGGGGAGCTGTTTTTT. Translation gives CASSVGLGQEIDTGELFF.

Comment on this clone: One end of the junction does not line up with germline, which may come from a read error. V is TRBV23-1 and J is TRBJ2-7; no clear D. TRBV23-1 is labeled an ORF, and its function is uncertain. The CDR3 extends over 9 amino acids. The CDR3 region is CASSQDHDF. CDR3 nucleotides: TGCGCCAGCAGTCAAGATCACGACTTC.

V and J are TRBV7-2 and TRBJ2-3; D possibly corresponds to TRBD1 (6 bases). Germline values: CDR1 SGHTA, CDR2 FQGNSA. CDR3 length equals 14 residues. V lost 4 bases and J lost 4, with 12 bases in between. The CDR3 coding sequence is TGTGCCAGCAGCTATGGACAGACCTCAGATACGCAGTATTTT. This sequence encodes CASSYGQTSDTQYF. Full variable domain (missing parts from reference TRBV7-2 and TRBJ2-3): GAGVSQSPSNKVTEKGKDVELRCDPISGHTALYWYRQSLGQGLEFLIYFQGNSAPDKSGLPSDRFSAERTGGSVSTLTIQRTQQEDSAVYLCASSYGQTSDTQYFGPGTRLTVL.

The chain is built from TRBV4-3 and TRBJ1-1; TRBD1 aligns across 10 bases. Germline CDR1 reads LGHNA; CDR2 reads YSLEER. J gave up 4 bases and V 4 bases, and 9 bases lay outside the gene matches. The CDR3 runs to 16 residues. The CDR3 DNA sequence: TGCGCCAGCAGCCGATCCCCCGGGACAGGGGTCACTGAAGCTTTCTTT. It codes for CASSRSPGTGVTEAFF.

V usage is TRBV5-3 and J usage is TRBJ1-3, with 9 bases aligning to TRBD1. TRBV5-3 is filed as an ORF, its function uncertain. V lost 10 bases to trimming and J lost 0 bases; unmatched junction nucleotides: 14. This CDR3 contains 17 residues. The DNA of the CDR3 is TGTGCCGGGCGGACAGGGGTGATTTATCTCTCTGGAAACACCATATATTTT. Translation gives CAGRTGVIYLSGNTIYF.

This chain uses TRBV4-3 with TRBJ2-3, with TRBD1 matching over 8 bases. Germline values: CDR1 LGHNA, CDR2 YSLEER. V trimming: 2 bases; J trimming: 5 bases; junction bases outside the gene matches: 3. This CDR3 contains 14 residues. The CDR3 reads CASSQQGAIDTQYF. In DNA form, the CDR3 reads TGCGCCAGCAGCCAACAGGGGGCCATAGATACGCAGTATTTT.